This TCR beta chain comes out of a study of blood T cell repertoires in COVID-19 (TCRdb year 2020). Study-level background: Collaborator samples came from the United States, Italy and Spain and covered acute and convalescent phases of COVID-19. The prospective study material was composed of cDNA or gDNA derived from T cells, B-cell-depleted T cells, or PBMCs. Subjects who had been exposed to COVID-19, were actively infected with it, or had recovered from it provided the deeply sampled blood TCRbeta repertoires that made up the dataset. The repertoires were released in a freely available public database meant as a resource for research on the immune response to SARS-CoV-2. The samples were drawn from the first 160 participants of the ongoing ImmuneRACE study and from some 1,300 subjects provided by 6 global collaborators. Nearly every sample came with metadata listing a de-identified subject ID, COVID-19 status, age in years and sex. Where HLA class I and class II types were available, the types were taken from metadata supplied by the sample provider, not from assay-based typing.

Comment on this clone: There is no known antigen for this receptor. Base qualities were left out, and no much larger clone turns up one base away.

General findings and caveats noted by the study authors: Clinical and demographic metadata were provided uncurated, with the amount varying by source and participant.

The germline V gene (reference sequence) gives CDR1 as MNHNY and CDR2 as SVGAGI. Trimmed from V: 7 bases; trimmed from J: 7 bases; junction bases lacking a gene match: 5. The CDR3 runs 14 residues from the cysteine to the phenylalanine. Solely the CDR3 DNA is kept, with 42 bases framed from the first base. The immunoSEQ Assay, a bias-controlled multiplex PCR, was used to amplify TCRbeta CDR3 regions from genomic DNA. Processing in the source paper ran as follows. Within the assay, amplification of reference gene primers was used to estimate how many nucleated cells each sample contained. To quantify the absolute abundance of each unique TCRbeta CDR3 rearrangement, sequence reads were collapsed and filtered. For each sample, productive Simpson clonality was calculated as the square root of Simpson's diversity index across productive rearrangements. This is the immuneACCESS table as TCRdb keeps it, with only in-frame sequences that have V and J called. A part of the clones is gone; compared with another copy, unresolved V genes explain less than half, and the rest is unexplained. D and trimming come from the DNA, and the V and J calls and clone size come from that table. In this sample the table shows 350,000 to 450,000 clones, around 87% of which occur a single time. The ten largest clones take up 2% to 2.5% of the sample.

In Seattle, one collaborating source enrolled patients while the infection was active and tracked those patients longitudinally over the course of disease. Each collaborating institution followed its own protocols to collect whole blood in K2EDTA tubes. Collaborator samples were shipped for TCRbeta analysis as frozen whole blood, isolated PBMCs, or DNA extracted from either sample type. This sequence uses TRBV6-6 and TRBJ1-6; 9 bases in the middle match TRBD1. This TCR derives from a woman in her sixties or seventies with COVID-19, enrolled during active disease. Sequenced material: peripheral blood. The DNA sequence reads TGTGCCAGCACCATACAGGGGGCGAATTCACCCCTCCACTTT. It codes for CASTIQGANSPLHF.